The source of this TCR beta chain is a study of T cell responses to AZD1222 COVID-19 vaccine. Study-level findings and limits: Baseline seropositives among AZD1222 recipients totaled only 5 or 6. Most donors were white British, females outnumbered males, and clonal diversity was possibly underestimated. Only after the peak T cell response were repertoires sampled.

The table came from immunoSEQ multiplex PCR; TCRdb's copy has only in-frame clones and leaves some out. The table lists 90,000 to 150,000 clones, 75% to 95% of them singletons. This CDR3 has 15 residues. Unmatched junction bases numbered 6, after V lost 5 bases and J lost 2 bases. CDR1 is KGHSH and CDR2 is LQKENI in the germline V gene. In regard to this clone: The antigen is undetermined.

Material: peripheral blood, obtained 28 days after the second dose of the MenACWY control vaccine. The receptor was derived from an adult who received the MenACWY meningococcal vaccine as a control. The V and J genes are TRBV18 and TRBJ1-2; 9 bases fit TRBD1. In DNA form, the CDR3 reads TGTGCCAGCTCAACCGAACAGGGGGCAAACTATGGCTACACCTTC. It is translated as CASSTEQGANYGYTF. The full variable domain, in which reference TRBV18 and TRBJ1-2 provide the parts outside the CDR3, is NAGVMQNPRHLVRRRGQEARLRCSPMKGHSHVYWYRQLPEEGLKFMVYLQKENIIDESGMPKERFSAEFPKEGPSILRIQQVVRGDSAAYFCASSTEQGANYGYTFGSGTRLTVV.